This T cell receptor (beta chain) was sequenced for a study of cytomegalovirus exposure and HLA in healthy donors. Findings and caveats of the study: HLA allele associations emerged for about 16,000 TCR beta sequences in a later analysis, at 0.05 false discovery rate. A later analysis showed HLA-associated TCR beta chains outstripping equally common others in clonal expansion.

Amplification used 60 Vbeta primers and 13 Jbeta primers. Libraries were prepared by immunoSEQ multiplex PCR; TCRdb keeps only in-frame clonotypes and omits some of them. The data hold 150,000 to 200,000 clones, with 65% to 85% observed a single time. CDR3 length equals 16 residues. Germline V lookup: CDR1 SGHRS, CDR2 YFSETQ. V lost 7 bases and J lost 5, with 24 bases in between. For this clone: The antigen is not known.

The J gene is TRBJ2-5, the V gene TRBV5-1; possibly TRBD1 for D (5 bases). Material for sequencing was PBMCs. The sequence derives from a girl aged 10 to 17 in good health and CMV-seropositive. The CDR3 here is CASRAVTPGSTETQYF. For the CDR3, the DNA is TGCGCCAGCCGGGCGGTCACCCCAGGGTCTACGGAGACCCAGTACTTC.